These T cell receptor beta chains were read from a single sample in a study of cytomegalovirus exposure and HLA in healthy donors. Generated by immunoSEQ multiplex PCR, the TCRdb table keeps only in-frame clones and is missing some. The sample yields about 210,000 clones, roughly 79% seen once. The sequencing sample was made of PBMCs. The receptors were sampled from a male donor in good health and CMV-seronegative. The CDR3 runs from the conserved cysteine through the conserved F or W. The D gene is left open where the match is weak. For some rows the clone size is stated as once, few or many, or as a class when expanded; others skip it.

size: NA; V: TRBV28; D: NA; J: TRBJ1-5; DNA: TGTGCCAGCGATGGAGTAAACCAGCCCCAGCATTTT; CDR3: CASDGVNQPQHF
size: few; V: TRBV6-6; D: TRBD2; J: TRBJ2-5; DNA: TGTGCCAGCAGTTCGGTGGCGGGGGGTAGTGAGACCCAGTACTTC; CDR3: CASSSVAGGSETQYF
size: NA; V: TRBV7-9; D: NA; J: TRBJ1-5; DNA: TGTGCCAGCAGCTCCCGACAGGGCAATCAGCCCCAGCATTTT; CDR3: CASSSRQGNQPQHF
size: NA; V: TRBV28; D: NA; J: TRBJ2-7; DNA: TGTGCCAGCAGTTTTTCGGGGGGCGGGAACGAGCAGTACTTC; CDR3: CASSFSGGGNEQYF
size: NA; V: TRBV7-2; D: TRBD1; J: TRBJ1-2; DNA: TGTGCCAGCAGCAAACAGGGGGCGAACTATGGCTACACCTTC; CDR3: CASSKQGANYGYTF
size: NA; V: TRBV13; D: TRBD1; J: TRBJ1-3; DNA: TGTGCCAGCAGCTCATCCCGGGGAGGACAGGAAAACACCATATATTTT; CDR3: CASSSSRGGQENTIYF
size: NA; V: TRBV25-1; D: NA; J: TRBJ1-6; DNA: TGTGCCAGCAGTGAATGGAAAGGGGCAGGCTCACCCCTCCACTTT; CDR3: CASSEWKGAGSPLHF
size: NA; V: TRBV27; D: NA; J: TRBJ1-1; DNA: TGTGCCAGCAGTCATAACAGCCAAAACACTGAAGCTTTCTTT; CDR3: CASSHNSQNTEAFF
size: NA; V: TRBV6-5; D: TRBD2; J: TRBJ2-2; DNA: TGTGCCAGCAGTTCACTGGGAGGGTCCGGGGAGCTGTTTTTT; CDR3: CASSSLGGSGELFF
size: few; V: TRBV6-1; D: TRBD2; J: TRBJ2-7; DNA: TGTGCCAGCAGTCCGAGCGGGAGGGCACTCTACGAGCAGTACTTC; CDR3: CASSPSGRALYEQYF
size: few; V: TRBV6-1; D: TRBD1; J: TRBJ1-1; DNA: TGTGCCAGCAGAGACAGGGGGCTGTACACTGAAGCTTTCTTT; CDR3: CASRDRGLYTEAFF
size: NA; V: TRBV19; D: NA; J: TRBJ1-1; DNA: TGTGCCAGTAGGTTAGGACGGACTAAACAGATGAACACTGAAGCTTTCTTT; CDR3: CASRLGRTKQMNTEAFF
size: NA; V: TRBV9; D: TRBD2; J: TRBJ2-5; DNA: TGTGCCAGCAGCGTGGGCGGGGGGCGTGAGACCCAGTACTTC; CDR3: CASSVGGGRETQYF
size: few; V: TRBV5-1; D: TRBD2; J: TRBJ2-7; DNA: TGCGCCAGCAGCTTGGTAAGCGGGGGTAACTACGAGCAGTACTTC; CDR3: CASSLVSGGNYEQYF
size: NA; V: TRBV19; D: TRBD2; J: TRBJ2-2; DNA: TGTGCCAGCTCGGGAGGGGGGGCCTACACCGGGGAGCTGTTTTTT; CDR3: CASSGGGAYTGELFF
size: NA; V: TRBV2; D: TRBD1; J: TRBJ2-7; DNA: TGTGCCAGCGAAGAGGGACAGGGGAGCCACGAGCAGTACTTC; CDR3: CASEEGQGSHEQYF
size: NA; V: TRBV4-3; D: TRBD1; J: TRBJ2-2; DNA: TGCGCCAGCAGCCAGGGTTGGACAGGGGCCGGGGAGCTGTTTTTT; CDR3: CASSQGWTGAGELFF
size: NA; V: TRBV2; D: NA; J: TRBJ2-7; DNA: TGTGCCAGCAGTGCGCCTAGCAGGGGCAACTCCTACGAGCAGTACTTC; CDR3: CASSAPSRGNSYEQYF
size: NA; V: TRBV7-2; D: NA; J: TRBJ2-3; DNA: TGTGCCAGCAGTTATAGTAGCGGCCTCAAGACAGATACGCAGTATTTT; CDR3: CASSYSSGLKTDTQYF
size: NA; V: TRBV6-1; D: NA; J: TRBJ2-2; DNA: TGTGCCAGCAGTGAATTAGGGCAGGGTCGCTTCAGGGGCGGGGAGCTGTTTTTT; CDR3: CASSELGQGRFRGGELFF
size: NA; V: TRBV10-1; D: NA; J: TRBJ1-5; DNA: TGCGCCAGCAGTGCGCTCTTGGGGGCCAATCAGCCCCAGCATTTT; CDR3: CASSALLGANQPQHF
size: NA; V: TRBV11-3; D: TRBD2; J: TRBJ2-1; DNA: TGTGCCAGCAGCTTAGAGGCTAGCGGGTACAATGAGCAGTTCTTC; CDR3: CASSLEASGYNEQFF
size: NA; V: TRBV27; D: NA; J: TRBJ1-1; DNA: TGTGCCAGCAGTCGACCGGGACTTCAAGCTTTCTTT; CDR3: CASSRPGLQAFF
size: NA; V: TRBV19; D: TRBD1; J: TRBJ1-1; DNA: TGTGCCAGTACCCTGGGGCGGACAGGGGGCTCGTACACTGAAGCTTTCTTT; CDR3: CASTLGRTGGSYTEAFF
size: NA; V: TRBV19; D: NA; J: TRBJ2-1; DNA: TGTGCCAGTACCGGCGGGCTACGGGCCTACAATGAGCAGTTCTTC; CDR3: CASTGGLRAYNEQFF